These T cell receptor beta chains were read from a single sample in a study of beta chain features in type 1 diabetes. The protocol was immunoSEQ multiplex PCR, while the TCRdb copy is restricted to in-frame clones and leaves out a portion. The sample contains approximately 250,000 clones, 16% of which appear only once. Specimen: naive CD4+ T cells from blood. These receptor sequences come from a man aged 25 to 45 with type 1 diabetes. Each CDR3 is given with its conserved first and last residue. A D gene is named only where the DNA matches it firmly. A row's size may be missing; if present it is once, few, many or a size class.

clone_size	j_call	d_call	v_call	cdr3_nt	cdr3_aa
few	TRBJ1-4	-	TRBV30	TGTGCCTGGAGTGAGGGTCGGGGTGAAAAACTGTTTTTT	CAWSEGRGEKLFF
few	TRBJ2-5	-	TRBV7-9	TGTGCCAGCAGCTTAGGAGGTCAGACCGAAGAGACCCAGTACTTC	CASSLGGQTEETQYF
-	TRBJ2-2	-	TRBV29-1	TGCAGCGCCCCAGCCCCCAGGAACACCGGGGAGCTGTTTTTT	CSAPAPRNTGELFF
few	TRBJ2-1	TRBD1	TRBV30	TGTGCCTGCCAGACAGGGGGCTTCTACAATGAGCAGTTCTTC	CACQTGGFYNEQFF
-	TRBJ2-1	-	TRBV9	TGTGCCAGCAGCGTAGTATCGGGAGAGGGTGAGCAGTTCTTC	CASSVVSGEGEQFF
-	TRBJ1-2	TRBD1	TRBV9	TGTGCCAGCAGCATCGGACAGGGAGACTATGGCTACACCTTC	CASSIGQGDYGYTF
-	TRBJ2-3	TRBD2	TRBV25-1	TGTGCCAGCAGTGGTCCTCCCGGGACTAGCGGGGGCACAGATACGCAGTATTTT	CASSGPPGTSGGTDTQYF
-	TRBJ2-3	-	TRBV27	TGTGCCAGCAGTCTCGGATACATTGATCCGCAGTATTTT	CASSLGYIDPQYF
-	TRBJ2-7	TRBD2	TRBV7-9	TGTGCCAGCAGTCCCCCGGGACTAGCGGGAGGAGAGCAGTACTTC	CASSPPGLAGGEQYF
few	TRBJ2-3	-	TRBV11-3	TGTGCCAGCAGCTTAGATGGTGGCGATACGCAGTATTTT	CASSLDGGDTQYF
-	TRBJ2-7	-	TRBV29-1	TGCAGCTACCGAACCAGCTACGAGCAGTACTTC	CSYRTSYEQYF
few	TRBJ2-7	-	TRBV6-5	TGTGCCAGCAGTTACTTGGCAGGCTCCTACGAGCAGTACTTC	CASSYLAGSYEQYF
few	TRBJ2-7	TRBD2	TRBV10-3	TGTGCCATCAGTCAAGGACTAGCGGGCTCCTACGAGCAGTACTTC	CAISQGLAGSYEQYF
few	TRBJ2-7	-	TRBV27	TGTGCCACACGTAGCTACCCTTACGAGCAGTACTTC	CATRSYPYEQYF
once	TRBJ2-1	-	TRBV5-6	TGTGCCAGCAGCTTGGAGAATGAGCAGTTCTTC	CASSLENEQFF
few	TRBJ2-2	-	TRBV25-1	TGTGCCAGTTATGGCAGGAACACCGGGGAGCTGTTTTTT	CASYGRNTGELFF
-	TRBJ1-1	-	TRBV7-2	TGTGCCAGCAGCCCGCAAGGCGGTGGAACTGAAGCTTTCTTT	CASSPQGGGTEAFF
-	TRBJ1-1	TRBD1	TRBV30	TGTGCCTGGAGTCCCGGGACAGGGCGCACTGAAGCTTTCTTT	CAWSPGTGRTEAFF
-	TRBJ2-5	-	TRBV4-1	TGCGCCAGCAGCCAAGATCCCCTGTACCAAGAGACCCAGTACTTC	CASSQDPLYQETQYF
-	TRBJ1-4	-	TRBV29-1	TGCAGCGTCGCCCGCCCTCAGGGAAAACTGTTTTTT	CSVARPQGKLFF
-	TRBJ1-2	-	TRBV6-5	TGTGCCAGCACCGGATATGGCTACACCTTC	CASTGYGYTF
few	TRBJ1-4	-	TRBV29-1	TGCAGCGTGAGACGGGCCCAGGCGGAAAAACTGTTTTTT	CSVRRAQAEKLFF
few	TRBJ2-5	-	TRBV29-1	TGCAGCGTTGAAGATCAACGGGCAGTCGAAGAGACCCAGTACTTC	CSVEDQRAVEETQYF
-	TRBJ2-1	-	TRBV27	TGTGCCAGCAGAGGACCCGGCTACAATGAGCAGTTCTTC	CASRGPGYNEQFF
few	TRBJ2-6	-	TRBV28	TGTGCCAGCAGTTTAAAGGTCGGGGCCAACGTCCTGACTTTC	CASSLKVGANVLTF
-	TRBJ1-5	-	TRBV4-3	TGCGCCAGCAGCCAAAACTGGGAGAGCAATCAGCCCCAGCATTTT	CASSQNWESNQPQHF
-	TRBJ2-7	TRBD1	TRBV7-9	TGTGCCAGCAGCAAGGGACAGGGGCCCTACGAGCAGTACTTC	CASSKGQGPYEQYF
few	TRBJ2-7	-	TRBV29-1	TGCAGCGTTACCGACGGCTCCTACGAGCAGTACTTC	CSVTDGSYEQYF
-	TRBJ1-1	-	TRBV30	TGTGCCTGGATGGTGCACCGGGGCACTGAAGCTTTCTTT	CAWMVHRGTEAFF
-	TRBJ2-5	TRBD1	TRBV6-1	TGTGCCAGTGGGACAGAACAAGAGACCCAGTACTTC	CASGTEQETQYF
-	TRBJ2-1	TRBD1	TRBV2	TGTGCCAGCAGTGAAGTAGACAGGGGCAAGCAGTTCTTC	CASSEVDRGKQFF
-	TRBJ1-2	-	TRBV5-1	TGCGCCAGCAGCTTGGAAGGTTATGGCTACACCTTC	CASSLEGYGYTF
few	TRBJ1-5	-	TRBV27	TGTGCCAGCAGTTGGGGTACAGGCAATCAGCCCCAGCATTTT	CASSWGTGNQPQHF
few	TRBJ2-3	-	TRBV7-7	TGTGCTAGCTCCGGGACTGGCACAGATACGCAGTATTTT	CASSGTGTDTQYF
few	TRBJ2-1	-	TRBV30	TGTGCCTGGAGCCCAGGGGGGGGCTACAATGAGCAGTTCTTC	CAWSPGGGYNEQFF
few	TRBJ1-1	-	TRBV28	TGTGCCAGCAGGGGGACGGAAATCACTGAAGCTTTCTTT	CASRGTEITEAFF
-	TRBJ2-3	-	TRBV11-3	TGTGCCAGCAGCCTTCAGGGTGGGGACACAGATACGCAGTATTTT	CASSLQGGDTDTQYF
-	TRBJ1-1	-	TRBV29-1	TGCAGCGTTGCAGGTTTGAACACTGAAGCTTTCTTT	CSVAGLNTEAFF
-	TRBJ2-3	-	TRBV5-1	TGCGCCAGCAGCGCGGCCGGGACAAGAAGTACAGATACGCAGTATTTT	CASSAAGTRSTDTQYF
few	TRBJ2-1	TRBD2	TRBV10-3	TGTGCCATCAGTGAGTCCACCGGGACTAGCGGGAGAAATGAGCAGTTCTTC	CAISESTGTSGRNEQFF